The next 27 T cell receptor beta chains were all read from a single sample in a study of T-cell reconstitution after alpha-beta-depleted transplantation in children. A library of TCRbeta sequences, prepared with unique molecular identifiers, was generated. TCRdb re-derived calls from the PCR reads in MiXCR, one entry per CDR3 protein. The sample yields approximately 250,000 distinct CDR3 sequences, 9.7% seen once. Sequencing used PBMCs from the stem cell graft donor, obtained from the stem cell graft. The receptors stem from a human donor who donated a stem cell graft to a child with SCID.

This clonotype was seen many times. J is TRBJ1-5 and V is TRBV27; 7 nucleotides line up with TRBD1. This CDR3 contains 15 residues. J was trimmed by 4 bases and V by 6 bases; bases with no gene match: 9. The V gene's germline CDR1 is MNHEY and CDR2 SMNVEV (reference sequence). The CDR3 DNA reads TGTGCCAGCAGCGAGGGCCCAGGGGGGAATCAGCCCCAGCATTTT. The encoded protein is CASSEGPGGNQPQHF.

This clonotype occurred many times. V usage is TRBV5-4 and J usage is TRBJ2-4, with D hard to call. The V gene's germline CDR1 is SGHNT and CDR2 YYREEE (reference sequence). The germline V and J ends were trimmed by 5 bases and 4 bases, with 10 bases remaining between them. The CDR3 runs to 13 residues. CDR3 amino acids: CASSERGKNIQYF. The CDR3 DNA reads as TGTGCCAGCAGTGAGAGAGGTAAAAACATTCAGTACTTC.

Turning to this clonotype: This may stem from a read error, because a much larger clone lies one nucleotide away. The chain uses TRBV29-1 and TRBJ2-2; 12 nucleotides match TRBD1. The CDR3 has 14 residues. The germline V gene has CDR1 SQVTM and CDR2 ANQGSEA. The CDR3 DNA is TGCGGCGTTGACGTGGGGACAGGGGGCTCGGAGCTGTTTTTT. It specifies CGVDVGTGGSELFF.

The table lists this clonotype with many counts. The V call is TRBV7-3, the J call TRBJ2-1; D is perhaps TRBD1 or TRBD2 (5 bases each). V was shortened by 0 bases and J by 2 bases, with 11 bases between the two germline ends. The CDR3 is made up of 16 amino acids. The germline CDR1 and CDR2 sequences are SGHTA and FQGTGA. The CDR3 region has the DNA TGTGCCAGCAGCTTAACTGGGGGACCCCCCTACAATGAGCAGTTCTTC. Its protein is CASSLTGGPPYNEQFF.

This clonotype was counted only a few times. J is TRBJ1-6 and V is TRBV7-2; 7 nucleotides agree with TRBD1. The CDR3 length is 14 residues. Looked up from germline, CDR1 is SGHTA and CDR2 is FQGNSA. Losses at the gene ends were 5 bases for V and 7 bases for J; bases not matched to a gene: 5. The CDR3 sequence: CASSGQGGNSPLHF. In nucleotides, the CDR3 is TGTGCCAGCAGCGGCCAGGGGGGCAATTCACCCCTCCACTTT.

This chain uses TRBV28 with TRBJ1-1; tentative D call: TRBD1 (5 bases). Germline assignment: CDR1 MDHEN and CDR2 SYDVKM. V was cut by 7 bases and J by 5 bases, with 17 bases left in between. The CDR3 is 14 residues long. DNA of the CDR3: TGTGCCAGCAATATCGGGGGAGTGCGGACTGAAGCTTTCTTT. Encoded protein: CASNIGGVRTEAFF. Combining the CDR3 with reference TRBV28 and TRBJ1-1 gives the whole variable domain DVKVTQSSRYLVKRTGEKVFLECVQDMDHENMFWYRQDPGLGLRLIYFSYDVKMKEKGDIPEGYSVSREKKERFSLILESASTNQTSMYLCASNIGGVRTEAFFGQGTRLTVV.

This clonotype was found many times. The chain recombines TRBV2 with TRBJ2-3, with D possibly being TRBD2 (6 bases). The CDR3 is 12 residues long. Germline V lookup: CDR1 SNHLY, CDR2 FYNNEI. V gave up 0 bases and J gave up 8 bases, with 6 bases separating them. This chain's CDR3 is CASSEAGGTQYF. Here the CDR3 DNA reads TGTGCCAGCAGTGAAGCGGGGGGTACGCAGTATTTT.

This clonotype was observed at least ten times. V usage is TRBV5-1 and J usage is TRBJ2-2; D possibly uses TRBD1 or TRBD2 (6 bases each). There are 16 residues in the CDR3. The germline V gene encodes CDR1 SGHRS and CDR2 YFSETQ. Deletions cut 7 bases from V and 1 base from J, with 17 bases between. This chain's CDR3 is CASRLGGNGNTGELFF. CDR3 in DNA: TGCGCCAGCCGCCTCGGGGGCAACGGGAACACCGGGGAGCTGTTTTTT.

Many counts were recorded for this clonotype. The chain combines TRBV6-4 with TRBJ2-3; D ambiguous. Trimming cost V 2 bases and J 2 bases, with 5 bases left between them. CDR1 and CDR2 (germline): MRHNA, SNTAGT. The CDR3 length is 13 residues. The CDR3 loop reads CASSDGDTDTQYF. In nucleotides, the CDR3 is TGTGCCAGCAGTGACGGGGACACAGATACGCAGTATTTT.

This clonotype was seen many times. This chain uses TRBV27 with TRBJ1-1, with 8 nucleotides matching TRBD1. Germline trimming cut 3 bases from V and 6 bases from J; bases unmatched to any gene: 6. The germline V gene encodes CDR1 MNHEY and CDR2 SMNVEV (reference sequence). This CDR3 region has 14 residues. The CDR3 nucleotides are TGTGCCAGCAGTTTTACAGGGGGAAGAGCTGAAGCTTTCTTT. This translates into CASSFTGGRAEAFF.

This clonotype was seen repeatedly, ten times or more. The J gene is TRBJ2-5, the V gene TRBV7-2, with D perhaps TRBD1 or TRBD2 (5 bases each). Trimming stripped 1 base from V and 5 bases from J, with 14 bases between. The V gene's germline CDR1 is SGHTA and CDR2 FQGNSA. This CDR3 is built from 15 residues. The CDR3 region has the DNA TGTGCCAGCAGCTTAGGTGGCGGGTGGGGGGAGACCCAGTACTTC. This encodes CASSLGGGWGETQYF.

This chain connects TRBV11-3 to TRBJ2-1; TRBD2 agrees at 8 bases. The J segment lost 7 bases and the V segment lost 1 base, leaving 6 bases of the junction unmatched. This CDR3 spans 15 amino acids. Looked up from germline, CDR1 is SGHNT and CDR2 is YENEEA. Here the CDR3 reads CASSLAGGPRNEQFF. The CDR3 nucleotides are TGTGCCAGCAGCTTAGCGGGGGGGCCTCGTAATGAGCAGTTCTTC.

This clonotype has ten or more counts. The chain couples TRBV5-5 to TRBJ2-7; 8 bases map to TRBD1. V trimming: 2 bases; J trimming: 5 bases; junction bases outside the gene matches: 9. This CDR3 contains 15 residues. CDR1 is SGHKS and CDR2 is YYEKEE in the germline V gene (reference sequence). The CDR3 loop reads CASSLSRTGWNEQYF. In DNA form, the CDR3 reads TGTGCCAGCAGCTTATCACGGACAGGGTGGAACGAGCAGTACTTC. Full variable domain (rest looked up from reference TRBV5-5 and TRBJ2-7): DAGVTQSPTHLIKTRGQQVTLRCSPISGHKSVSWYQQVLGQGPQFIFQYYEKEERGRGNFPDRFSARQFPNYSSELNVNALLLGDSALYLCASSLSRTGWNEQYFGPGTRLTVT.

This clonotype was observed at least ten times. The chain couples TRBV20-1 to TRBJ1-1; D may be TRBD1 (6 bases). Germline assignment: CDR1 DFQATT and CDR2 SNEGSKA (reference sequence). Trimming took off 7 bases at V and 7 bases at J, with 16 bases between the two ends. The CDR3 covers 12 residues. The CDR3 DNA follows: TGCAGTGTAAACGGGGGCCCGAATGAAGCTTTCTTT. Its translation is CSVNGGPNEAFF.

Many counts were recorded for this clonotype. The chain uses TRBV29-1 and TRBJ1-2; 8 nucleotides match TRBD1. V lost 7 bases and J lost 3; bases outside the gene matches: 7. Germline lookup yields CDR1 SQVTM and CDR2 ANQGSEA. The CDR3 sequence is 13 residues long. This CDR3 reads CSAGTGRDYGYTF. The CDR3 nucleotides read TGCAGCGCAGGGACAGGCCGGGACTATGGCTACACCTTC.

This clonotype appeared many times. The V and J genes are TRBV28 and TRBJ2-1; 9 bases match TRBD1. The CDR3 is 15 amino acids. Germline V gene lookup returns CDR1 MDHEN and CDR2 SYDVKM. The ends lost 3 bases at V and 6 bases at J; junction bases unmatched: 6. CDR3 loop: CASSFRDRAFNEQFF. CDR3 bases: TGTGCCAGCAGTTTCCGGGACAGGGCCTTCAATGAGCAGTTCTTC.

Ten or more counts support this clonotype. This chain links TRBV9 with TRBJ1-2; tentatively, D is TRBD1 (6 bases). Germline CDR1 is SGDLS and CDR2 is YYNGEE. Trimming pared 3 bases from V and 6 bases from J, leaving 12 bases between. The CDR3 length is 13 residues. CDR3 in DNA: TGTGCCAGCAGCGATTCGGCAGGGGATGGCTACACCTTC. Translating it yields CASSDSAGDGYTF.

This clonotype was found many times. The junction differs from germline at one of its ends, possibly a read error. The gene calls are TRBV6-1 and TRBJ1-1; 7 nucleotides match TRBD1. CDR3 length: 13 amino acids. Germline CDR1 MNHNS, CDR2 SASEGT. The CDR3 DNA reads TGTGCCACCTCAGACAGGGTGAACCCTGAAGCTTTCTTT. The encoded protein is CATSDRVNPEAFF.

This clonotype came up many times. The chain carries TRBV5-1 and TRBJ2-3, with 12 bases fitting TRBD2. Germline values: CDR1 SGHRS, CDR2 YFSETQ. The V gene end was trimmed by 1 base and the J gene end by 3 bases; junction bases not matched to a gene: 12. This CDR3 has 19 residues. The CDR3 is CASSLITSGGPGATDTQYF. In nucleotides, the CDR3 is TGCGCCAGCAGCTTGATCACTAGCGGGGGGCCTGGGGCTACAGATACGCAGTATTTT.

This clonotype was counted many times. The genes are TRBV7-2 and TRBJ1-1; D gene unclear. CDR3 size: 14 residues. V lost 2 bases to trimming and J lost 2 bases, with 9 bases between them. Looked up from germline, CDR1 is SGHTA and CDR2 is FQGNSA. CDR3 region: CASSLRESNTEAFF. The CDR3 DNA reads TGTGCCAGCAGCTTACGGGAGAGTAACACTGAAGCTTTCTTT.

As DNA, the CDR3 is TGCGCCAGCAGCTTACAGCCCCTGAACACTGAAGCTTTCTTT. Amino acids: CASSLQPLNTEAFF. This chain connects TRBV5-1 to TRBJ1-1; D is uncertain. The CDR3 runs to 14 residues. The germline V gene encodes CDR1 SGHRS and CDR2 YFSETQ. V was cut by 2 bases and J by 0 bases, with 8 bases left in between. The whole variable domain, filled in from reference TRBV5-1 and TRBJ1-1, reads KAGVTQTPRYLIKTRGQQVTLSCSPISGHRSVSWYQQTPGQGLQFLFEYFSETQRNKGNFPGRFSGRQFSNSRSEMNVSTLELGDSALYLCASSLQPLNTEAFFGQGTRLTVV.

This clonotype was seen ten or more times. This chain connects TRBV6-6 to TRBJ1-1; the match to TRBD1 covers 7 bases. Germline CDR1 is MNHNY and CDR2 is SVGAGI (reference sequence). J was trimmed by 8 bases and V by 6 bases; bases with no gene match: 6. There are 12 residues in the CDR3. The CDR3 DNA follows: TGTGCCAGCAGGGGACAGCAGGGAGAAGCTTTCTTT. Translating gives CASRGQQGEAFF.

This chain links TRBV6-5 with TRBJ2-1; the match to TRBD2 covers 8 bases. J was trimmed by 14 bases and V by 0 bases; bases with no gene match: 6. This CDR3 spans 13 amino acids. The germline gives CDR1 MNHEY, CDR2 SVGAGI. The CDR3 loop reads CASSYSTGTRKFF. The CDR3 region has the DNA TGTGCCAGCAGTTACTCAACCGGGACTAGAAAGTTCTTC.

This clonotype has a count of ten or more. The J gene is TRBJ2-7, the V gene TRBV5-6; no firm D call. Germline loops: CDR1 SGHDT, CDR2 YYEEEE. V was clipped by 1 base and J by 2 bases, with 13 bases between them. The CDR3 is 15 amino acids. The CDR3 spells CASSLFVASPYEQYF. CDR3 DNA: TGTGCCAGCAGCTTGTTTGTGGCCAGCCCCTACGAGCAGTACTTC.

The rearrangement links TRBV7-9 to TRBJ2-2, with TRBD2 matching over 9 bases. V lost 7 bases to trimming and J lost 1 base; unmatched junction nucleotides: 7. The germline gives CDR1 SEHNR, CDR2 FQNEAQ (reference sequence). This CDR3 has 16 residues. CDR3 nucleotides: TGTGCCAGCACCTTGTATAGCGGGGGGAACACCGGGGAGCTGTTTTTT. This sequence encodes CASTLYSGGNTGELFF. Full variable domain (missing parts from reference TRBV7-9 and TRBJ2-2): DTGVSQNPRHKITKRGQNVTFRCDPISEHNRLYWYRQTLGQGPEFLTYFQNEAQLEKSRLLSDRFSAERPKGSFSTLEIQRTEQGDSAMYLCASTLYSGGNTGELFFGEGSRLTVL.

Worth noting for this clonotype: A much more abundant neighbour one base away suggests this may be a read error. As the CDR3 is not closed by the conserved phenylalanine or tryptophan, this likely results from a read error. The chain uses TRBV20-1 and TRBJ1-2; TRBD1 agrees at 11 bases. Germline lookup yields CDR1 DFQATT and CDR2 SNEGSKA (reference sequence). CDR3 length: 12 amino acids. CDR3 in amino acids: CSADRGRGGYTL. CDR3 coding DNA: TGCAGCGCGGACAGGGGGCGGGGTGGCTACACCCTC.

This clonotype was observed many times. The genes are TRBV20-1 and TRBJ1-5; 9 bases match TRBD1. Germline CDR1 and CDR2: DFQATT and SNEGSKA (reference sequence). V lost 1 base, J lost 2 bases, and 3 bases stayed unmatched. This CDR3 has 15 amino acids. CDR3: CSARGQGGGNQPQHF. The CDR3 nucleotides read TGCAGTGCTAGAGGACAGGGGGGAGGCAATCAGCCCCAGCATTTT.